This T cell receptor (beta chain) is from a study of T cell responses to AZD1222 COVID-19 vaccine. Whole-study findings and limits: Vaccination with two AZD1222 doses was followed by a rise in Spike-specific TCR breadth and depth.

The CDR3 runs to 15 residues. Deletions cut 3 bases from V and 1 base from J, with 10 bases between. Germline V gene data show CDR1 as SGHTA and CDR2 as FQGNSA. Only in-frame clones appear in the TCRdb table, and some are missing; sequencing was by immunoSEQ multiplex PCR. This sample has roughly 100,000 clones, with less than 90% found just once. Turning to this clone: Its cognate antigen is unknown.

The rearrangement links TRBV7-2 to TRBJ2-1, with a possible D match to TRBD1 (6 bases). The specimen comprised peripheral blood, sampled on day 0 of AZD1222 vaccination. This sequence originates from an adult in good health. CDR3 nucleotides: TGTGCCAGCAGCTTCAGGGGTGGGTCCTACAATGAGCAGTTCTTC. Its protein product is CASSFRGGSYNEQFF.